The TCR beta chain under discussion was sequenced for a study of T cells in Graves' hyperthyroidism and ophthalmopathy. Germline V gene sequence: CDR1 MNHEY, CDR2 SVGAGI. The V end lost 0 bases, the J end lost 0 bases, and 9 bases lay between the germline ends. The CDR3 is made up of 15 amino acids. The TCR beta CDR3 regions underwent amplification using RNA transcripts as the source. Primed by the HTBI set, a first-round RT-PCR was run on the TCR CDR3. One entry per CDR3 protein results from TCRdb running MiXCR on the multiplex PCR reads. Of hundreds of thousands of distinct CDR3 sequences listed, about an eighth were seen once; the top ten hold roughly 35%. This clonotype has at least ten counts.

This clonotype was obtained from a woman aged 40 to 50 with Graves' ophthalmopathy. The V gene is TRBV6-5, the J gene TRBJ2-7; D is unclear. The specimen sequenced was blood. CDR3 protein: CASSYSEPSSYEQYF. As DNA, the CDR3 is TGTGCCAGCAGTTACTCGGAGCCCAGCTCCTACGAGCAGTACTTC.